Given below is one T cell receptor beta chain in context. Its antigen is still unknown. No base qualities exist here, and no much larger clone lies one base off it. Libraries came from the immunoSEQ multiplex PCR assay. The source study handled its data this way. A statistical classification framework was built to diagnose cytomegalovirus status from the catalog of TCR beta chain sequences. Sourced from immuneACCESS, this table was stored by TCRdb with only in-frame sequences that have V and J called. A share of the clones is absent; for the studies checked, an unresolved V gene accounts for under half, and the remainder has no known explanation. V and J calls and clone size are given by that table; D and trimming were obtained from the DNA. Within this sample are a few hundred thousand clones, with 90% of them counted one time only. The ten largest clones add up to approximately 3.1% of the sample.

The data originate from a study of cytomegalovirus exposure and HLA in healthy donors (dated by TCRdb to about 2017). At the level of the whole study: The 500 to 800 repertoires of the first cohort and the 110 or so validation repertoires were produced on the same platform, according to a later analysis. The study aimed to test whether signatures of past pathogen exposure could be identified by cataloging public T cell receptors. A separate validation cohort of over a hundred different subjects was used in addition to the 666-subject first cohort. High-throughput TCR immunosequencing, statistical association of individual TCRs with disease status, and machine learning were combined to predict cytomegalovirus infection status.

Separate from the roughly 700-subject first cohort, the validation cohort of 90 to 150 subjects was the group to which the donors belonged. Beyond this particular receptor, the publication reports: In vitro tests confirmed that three of the cytomegalovirus-associated TCR beta chains recognize cytomegalovirus antigens. In the study, around 160 TCR beta chains were listed as associated with cytomegalovirus. The validation cohort had no HLA typing available for a later analysis, so co-occurrence within that cohort was assessed over all 130 or so repertoires. The authors suggested that the approach could potentially be generalized to other disease states and immunological phenotypes. Of the cluster scores, 85% to 95% were above 0 in a later analysis, which found that TCRs clustered in the first cohort also tended to co-occur in the 95 to 150 validation repertoires. The classifier was reported to diagnose cytomegalovirus status with high specificity and sensitivity in both the original cohort and the validation cohort. Most TCR sequences were observed very rarely across donors, whereas some public TCRs were present in many individuals.

Sequenced material: PBMCs. This sequence was found in a woman younger than 45 in good health and CMV-seronegative.

The CDR3 loop reads CASSLVAGPVNEQFF. The nucleotides read TGTGCCAGCAGCTTAGTAGCGGGGCCGGTCAATGAGCAGTTCTTC. The sequence links TRBV11-2 to TRBJ2-1, with 8 junctional bases fitting TRBD2. Here V drops 1 base and J drops 6 bases, and the junction holds 5 bases not matched to any gene. In the germline V gene, CDR1 corresponds to SGHAT and CDR2 to FQNNGV. The CDR3 covers 15 residues, taking in both the cysteine and the phenylalanine. Left in the record is the CDR3 DNA by itself, 45 bases read in frame from the first base.